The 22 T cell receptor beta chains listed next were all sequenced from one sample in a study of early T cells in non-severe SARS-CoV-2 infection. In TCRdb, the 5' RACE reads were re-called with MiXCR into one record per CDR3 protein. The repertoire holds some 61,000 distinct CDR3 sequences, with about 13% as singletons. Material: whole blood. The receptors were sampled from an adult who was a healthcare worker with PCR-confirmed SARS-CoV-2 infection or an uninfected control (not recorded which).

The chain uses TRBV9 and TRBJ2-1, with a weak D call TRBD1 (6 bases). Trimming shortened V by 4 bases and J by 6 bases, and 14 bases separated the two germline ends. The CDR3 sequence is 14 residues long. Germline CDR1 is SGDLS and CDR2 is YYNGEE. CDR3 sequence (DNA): TGTGCCAGCAGCACCACGGACAGTATCAATGAGCAGTTCTTC. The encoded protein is CASSTTDSINEQFF.

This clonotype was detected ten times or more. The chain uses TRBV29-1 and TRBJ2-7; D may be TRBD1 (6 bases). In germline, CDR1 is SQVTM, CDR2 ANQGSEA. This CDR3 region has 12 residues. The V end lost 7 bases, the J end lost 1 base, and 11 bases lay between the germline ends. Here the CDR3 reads CSGWGTSYEQYF. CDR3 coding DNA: TGCAGCGGGTGGGGGACATCCTACGAGCAGTACTTC.

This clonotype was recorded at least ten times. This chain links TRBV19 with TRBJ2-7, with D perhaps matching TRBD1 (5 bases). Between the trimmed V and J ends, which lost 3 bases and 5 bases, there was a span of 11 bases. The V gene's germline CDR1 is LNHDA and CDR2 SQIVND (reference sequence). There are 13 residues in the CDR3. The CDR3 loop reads CASSMNRGHEQYF. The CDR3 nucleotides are TGTGCCAGTAGTATGAATAGGGGCCACGAGCAGTACTTC. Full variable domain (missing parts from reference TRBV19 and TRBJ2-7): DGGITQSPKYLFRKEGQNVTLSCEQNLNHDAMYWYRQDPGQGLRLIYYSQIVNDFQKGDIAEGYSVSREKKESFPLTVTSAQKNPTAFYLCASSMNRGHEQYFGPGTRLTVT.

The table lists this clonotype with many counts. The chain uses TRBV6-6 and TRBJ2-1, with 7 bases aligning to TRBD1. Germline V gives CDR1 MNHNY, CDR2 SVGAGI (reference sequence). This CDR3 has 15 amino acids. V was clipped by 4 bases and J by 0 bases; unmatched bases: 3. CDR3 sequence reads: CASSSRDSSYNEQFF. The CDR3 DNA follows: TGTGCCAGCAGTTCACGGGACAGCTCCTACAATGAGCAGTTCTTC.

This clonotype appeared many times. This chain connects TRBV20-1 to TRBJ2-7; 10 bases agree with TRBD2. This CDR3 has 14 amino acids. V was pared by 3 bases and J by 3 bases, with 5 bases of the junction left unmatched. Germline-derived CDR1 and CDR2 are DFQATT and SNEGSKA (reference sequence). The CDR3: CSASVLAGSYEQYF. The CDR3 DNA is TGCAGTGCTAGTGTACTAGCGGGAAGCTACGAGCAGTACTTC.

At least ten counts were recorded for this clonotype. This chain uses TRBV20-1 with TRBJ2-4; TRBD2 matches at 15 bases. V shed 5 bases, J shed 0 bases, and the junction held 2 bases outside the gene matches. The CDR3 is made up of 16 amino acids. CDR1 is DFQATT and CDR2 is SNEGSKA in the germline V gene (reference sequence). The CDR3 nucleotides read TGCAGTGCTCCGGGACTAGCGGGAGGAGCCAAAAACATTCAGTACTTC. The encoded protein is CSAPGLAGGAKNIQYF.

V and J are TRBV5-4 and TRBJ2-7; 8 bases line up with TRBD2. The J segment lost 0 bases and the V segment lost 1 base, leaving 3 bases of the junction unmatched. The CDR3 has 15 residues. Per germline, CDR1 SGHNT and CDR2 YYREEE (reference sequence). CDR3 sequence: CASSLKGTSSYEQYF. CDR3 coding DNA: TGTGCCAGCAGCTTGAAAGGGACTAGCTCCTACGAGCAGTACTTC.

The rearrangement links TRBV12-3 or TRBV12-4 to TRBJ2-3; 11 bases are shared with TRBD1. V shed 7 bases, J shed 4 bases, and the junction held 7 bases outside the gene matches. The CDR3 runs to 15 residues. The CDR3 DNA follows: TGTGCCAGCACCCAGGACAGGGGGCTTTCAGATACGCAGTATTTT. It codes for CASTQDRGLSDTQYF.

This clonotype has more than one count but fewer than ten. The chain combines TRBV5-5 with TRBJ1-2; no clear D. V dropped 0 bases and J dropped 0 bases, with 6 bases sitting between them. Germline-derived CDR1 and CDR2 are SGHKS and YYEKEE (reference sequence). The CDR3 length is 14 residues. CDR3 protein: CASSLGLSNYGYTF. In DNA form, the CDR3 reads TGTGCCAGCAGCTTGGGGCTTTCTAACTATGGCTACACCTTC. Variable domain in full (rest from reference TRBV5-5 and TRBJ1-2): DAGVTQSPTHLIKTRGQQVTLRCSPISGHKSVSWYQQVLGQGPQFIFQYYEKEERGRGNFPDRFSARQFPNYSSELNVNALLLGDSALYLCASSLGLSNYGYTFGSGTRLTVV.

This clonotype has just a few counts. The CDR3 DNA reads as TGTGCCAGCAGTCCCCCCCGGACAGAGAGCATTCAGTACTTC. Translation gives CASSPPRTESIQYF. The V and J genes are TRBV28 and TRBJ2-4; possible D gene TRBD1, 6 bases. The CDR3 covers 14 residues. Trimming took off 5 bases at V and 9 bases at J, with 17 bases between the two ends. Germline CDR1 is MDHEN and CDR2 is SYDVKM.

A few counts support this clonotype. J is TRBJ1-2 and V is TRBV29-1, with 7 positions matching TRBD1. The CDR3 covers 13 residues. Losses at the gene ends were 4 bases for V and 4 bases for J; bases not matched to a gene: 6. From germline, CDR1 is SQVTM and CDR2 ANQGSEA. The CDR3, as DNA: TGCAGCGTTGGTACAGGGGCCCGCTATGGCTACACCTTC. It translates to CSVGTGARYGYTF.

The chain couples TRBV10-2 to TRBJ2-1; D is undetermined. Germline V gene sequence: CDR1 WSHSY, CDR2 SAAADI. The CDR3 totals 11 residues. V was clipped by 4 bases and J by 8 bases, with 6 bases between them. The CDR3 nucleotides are TGCGCCAGCAGTGGTTTCTATGAGCAGTTCTTC. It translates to CASSGFYEQFF.

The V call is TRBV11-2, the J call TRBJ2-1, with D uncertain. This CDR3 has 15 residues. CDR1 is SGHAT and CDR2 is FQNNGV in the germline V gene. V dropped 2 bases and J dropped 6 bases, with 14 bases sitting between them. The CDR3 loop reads CASSLRHASLNEQFF. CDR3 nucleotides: TGTGCCAGCAGCTTAAGACATGCATCTCTCAATGAGCAGTTCTTC. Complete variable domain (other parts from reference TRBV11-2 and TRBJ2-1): EAGVAQSPRYKIIEKRQSVAFWCNPISGHATLYWYQQILGQGPKLLIQFQNNGVVDDSQLPKDRFSAERLKGVDSTLKIQPAKLEDSAVYLCASSLRHASLNEQFFGPGTRLTVL.

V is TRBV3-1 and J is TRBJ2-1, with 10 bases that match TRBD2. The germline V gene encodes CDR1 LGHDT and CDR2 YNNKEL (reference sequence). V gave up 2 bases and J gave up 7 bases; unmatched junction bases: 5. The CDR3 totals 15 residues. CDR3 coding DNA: TGTGCCAGCAGCCAATTAGCGGGAGGTAGGAATGAGCAGTTCTTC. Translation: CASSQLAGGRNEQFF.

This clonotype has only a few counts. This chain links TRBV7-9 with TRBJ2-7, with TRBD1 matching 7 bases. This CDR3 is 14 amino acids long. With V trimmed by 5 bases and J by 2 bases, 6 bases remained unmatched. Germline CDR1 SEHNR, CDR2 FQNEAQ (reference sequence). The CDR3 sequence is CASSAGQVTYEQYF. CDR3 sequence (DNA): TGTGCCAGCAGCGCCGGACAGGTGACCTACGAGCAGTACTTC.

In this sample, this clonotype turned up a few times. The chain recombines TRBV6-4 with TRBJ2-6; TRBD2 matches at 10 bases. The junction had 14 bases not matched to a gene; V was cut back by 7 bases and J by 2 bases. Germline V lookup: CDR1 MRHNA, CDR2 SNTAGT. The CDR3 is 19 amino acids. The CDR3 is CASKPVPGLANAGANVLTF. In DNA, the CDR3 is TGTGCCAGCAAGCCTGTTCCGGGACTAGCGAACGCTGGGGCCAACGTCCTGACTTTC.

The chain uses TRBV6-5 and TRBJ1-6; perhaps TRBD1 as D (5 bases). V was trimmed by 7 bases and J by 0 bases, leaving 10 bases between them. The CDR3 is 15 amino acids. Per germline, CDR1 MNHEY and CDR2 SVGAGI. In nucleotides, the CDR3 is TGTGCCAGCACCAAGGGGAGCTCCTATAATTCACCCCTCCACTTT. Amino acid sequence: CASTKGSSYNSPLHF.

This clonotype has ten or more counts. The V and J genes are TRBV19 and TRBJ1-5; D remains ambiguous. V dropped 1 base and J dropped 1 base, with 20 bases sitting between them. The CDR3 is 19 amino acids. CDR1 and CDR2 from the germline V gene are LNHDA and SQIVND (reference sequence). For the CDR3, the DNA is TGTGCCAGTAGTATAGGGGTATCAGGATGGGGATCAAGCAATCAGCCCCAGCATTTT. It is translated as CASSIGVSGWGSSNQPQHF.

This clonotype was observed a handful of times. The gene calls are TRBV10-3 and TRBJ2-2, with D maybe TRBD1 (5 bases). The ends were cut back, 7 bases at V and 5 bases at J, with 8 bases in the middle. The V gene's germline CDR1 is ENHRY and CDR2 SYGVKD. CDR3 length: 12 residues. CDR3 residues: CAITRTTGELFF. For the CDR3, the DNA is TGTGCCATCACGCGGACAACCGGGGAGCTGTTTTTT.

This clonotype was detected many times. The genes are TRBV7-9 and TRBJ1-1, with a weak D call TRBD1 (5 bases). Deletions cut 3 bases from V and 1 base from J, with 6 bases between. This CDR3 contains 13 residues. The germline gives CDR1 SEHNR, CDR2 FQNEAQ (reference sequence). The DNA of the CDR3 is TGTGCCAGCAGCTTTACAGGGAACACTGAAGCTTTCTTT. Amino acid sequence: CASSFTGNTEAFF.

The CDR3 nucleotides read TGTGCCAGTAGTCTTACCCCGGGACAGGGGACCTACGAGCAGTACTTC. This encodes CASSLTPGQGTYEQYF. V usage is TRBV19 and J usage is TRBJ2-7; TRBD1 aligns across 10 bases. Germline V gene data show CDR1 as LNHDA and CDR2 as SQIVND (reference sequence). The CDR3 is made up of 16 amino acids. The trim removed 5 bases at V and 2 bases at J, leaving 9 bases unmatched.

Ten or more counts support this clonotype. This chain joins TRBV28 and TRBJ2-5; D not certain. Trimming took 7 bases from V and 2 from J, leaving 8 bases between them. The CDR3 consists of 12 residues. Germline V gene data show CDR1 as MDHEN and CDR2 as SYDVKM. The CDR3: CASIGGQETQYF. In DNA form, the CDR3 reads TGTGCCAGCATTGGCGGTCAAGAGACCCAGTACTTC. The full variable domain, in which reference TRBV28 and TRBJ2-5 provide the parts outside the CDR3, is DVKVTQSSRYLVKRTGEKVFLECVQDMDHENMFWYRQDPGLGLRLIYFSYDVKMKEKGDIPEGYSVSREKKERFSLILESASTNQTSMYLCASIGGQETQYFGPGTRLLVL.